The present TCR beta chain was sequenced within a study of OX40 agonist ivuxolimab in advanced cancers. Profiled with immunoSEQ multiplex PCR; TCRdb holds only in-frame clones, not every one. The profile shows 99,000 or so clones, roughly nine tenths of them singletons. Germline V CDR1 and CDR2: KGHSH, LQKENI. V lost 4 bases and J lost 7; bases outside the gene matches: 10. The CDR3 covers 17 residues. This chain connects TRBV18 to TRBJ2-1, with 13 bases that match TRBD2. Sequencing used CD4+ or CD8+ T cells sorted from blood, obtained in a trial of the OX40 agonist ivuxolimab. The TCR was taken from an adult with an advanced solid tumor such as melanoma, head and neck, liver or kidney cancer. CDR3 nucleotide sequence: TGTGCCAGCTCACGTGGGATAGGACTAGCGGGAGCAAATGAGCAGTTCTTC. This translates into CASSRGIGLAGANEQFF.